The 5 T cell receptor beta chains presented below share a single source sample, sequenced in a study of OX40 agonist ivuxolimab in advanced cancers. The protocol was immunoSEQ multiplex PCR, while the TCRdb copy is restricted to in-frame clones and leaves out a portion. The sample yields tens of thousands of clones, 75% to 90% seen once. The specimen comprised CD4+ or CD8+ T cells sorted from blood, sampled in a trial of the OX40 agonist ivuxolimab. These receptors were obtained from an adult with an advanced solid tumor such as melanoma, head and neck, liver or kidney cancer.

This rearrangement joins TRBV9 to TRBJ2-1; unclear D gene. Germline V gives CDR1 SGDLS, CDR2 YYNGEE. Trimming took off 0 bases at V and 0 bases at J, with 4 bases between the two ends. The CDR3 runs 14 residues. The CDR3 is CASSVASSYNEQFF. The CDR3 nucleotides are TGTGCCAGCAGCGTAGCGAGCTCCTACAATGAGCAGTTCTTC.

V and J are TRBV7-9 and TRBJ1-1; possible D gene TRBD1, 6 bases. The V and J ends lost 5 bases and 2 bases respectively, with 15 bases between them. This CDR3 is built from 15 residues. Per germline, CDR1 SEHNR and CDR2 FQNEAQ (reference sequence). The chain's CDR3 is CASSQPDRINTEAFF. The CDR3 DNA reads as TGTGCCAGCAGCCAACCGGACAGAATTAACACTGAAGCTTTCTTT.

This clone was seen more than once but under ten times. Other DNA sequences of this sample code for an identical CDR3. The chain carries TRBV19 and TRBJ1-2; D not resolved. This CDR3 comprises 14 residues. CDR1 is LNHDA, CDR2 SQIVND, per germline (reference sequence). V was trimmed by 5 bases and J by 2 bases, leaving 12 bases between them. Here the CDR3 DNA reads TGTGCCAGTAGTCGTTCGGGCCTCAACTATGGCTACACCTTC. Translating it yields CASSRSGLNYGYTF.

As DNA, the CDR3 is TGTGCCAGCAGCTTAGAAGCTAATAATTCACCCCTCCACTTT. Protein sequence: CASSLEANNSPLHF. The chain carries TRBV7-2 and TRBJ1-6; D is undetermined. This CDR3 has 14 amino acids. Germline assignment: CDR1 SGHTA and CDR2 FQGNSA. Trimming removed 1 base at V and 5 bases at J, with 6 bases between.

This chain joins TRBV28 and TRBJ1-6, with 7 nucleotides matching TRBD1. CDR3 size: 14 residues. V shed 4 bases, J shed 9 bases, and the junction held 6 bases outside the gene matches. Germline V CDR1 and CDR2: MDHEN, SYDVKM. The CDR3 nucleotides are TGTGCCAGCAGTTCTCGACAGGGCTTTTCACCCCTCCACTTT. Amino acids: CASSSRQGFSPLHF. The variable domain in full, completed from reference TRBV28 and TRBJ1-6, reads DVKVTQSSRYLVKRTGEKVFLECVQDMDHENMFWYRQDPGLGLRLIYFSYDVKMKEKGDIPEGYSVSREKKERFSLILESASTNQTSMYLCASSSRQGFSPLHFGNGTRLTVT.